This is a list of T cell receptor beta chains from one sample in a study of beta chain features in type 1 diabetes. Repertoires were generated with immunoSEQ multiplex PCR, while TCRdb's copy carries only in-frame clones and drops some. The data hold hundreds of thousands of clones, with 68% observed a single time. The sequencing sample was made of naive CD4+ T cells from blood. All receptors derive from a man between 25 and 39 years old in good health. CDR3s include the opening cysteine and the closing phenylalanine or tryptophan. The order of the fields is V gene, J gene, CDR3 protein.

V: TRBV5-1; J: TRBJ2-5; CDR3: CASSLETGRGETQYF
V: TRBV7-4; J: TRBJ2-7; CDR3: CASSPYIGGEQYF
V: TRBV29-1; J: TRBJ2-1; CDR3: CSVAPSIRTGYNEQFF
V: TRBV5-4; J: TRBJ2-3; CDR3: CASSLASGADTQYF
V: TRBV29-1; J: TRBJ1-1; CDR3: CSALPLNTEAFF
V: TRBV25-1; J: TRBJ1-6; CDR3: CASSETVNLGSPLHF
V: TRBV29-1; J: TRBJ2-3; CDR3: CSVAGVHTDTQYF
V: TRBV11-2; J: TRBJ2-4; CDR3: CASSLISEGSIQYF
V: TRBV30; J: TRBJ2-3; CDR3: CAWRGETSTDTQYF
V: TRBV30; J: TRBJ2-1; CDR3: CAWRAAPSSYNEQFF
V: TRBV30; J: TRBJ1-1; CDR3: CAWIPRIDTEAFF
V: TRBV10-3; J: TRBJ2-5; CDR3: CAISDGKEETQYF
V: TRBV13; J: TRBJ1-2; CDR3: CASSLGGDNYGYTF
V: TRBV5-6; J: TRBJ2-7; CDR3: CASSLRRYEQYF
V: TRBV6-6; J: TRBJ2-4; CDR3: CASSPDLAKNIQYF
V: TRBV30; J: TRBJ2-1; CDR3: CAWTRTGSLGAGSYNEQFF
V: TRBV19; J: TRBJ2-1; CDR3: CASLGLAGPNEQFF
V: TRBV30; J: TRBJ1-1; CDR3: CAWNRALNTEAFF
V: TRBV30; J: TRBJ2-1; CDR3: CAWKRAGVRVEQFF
V: TRBV29-1; J: TRBJ2-7; CDR3: CSVERLAAYEQYF
V: TRBV29-1; J: TRBJ2-1; CDR3: CSVYYNEQFF
V: TRBV18; J: TRBJ1-2; CDR3: CASSPSTTKRVGGYTF
V: TRBV6-5; J: TRBJ1-5; CDR3: CASSRGEYQPQHF
V: TRBV30; J: TRBJ1-1; CDR3: CAWTRDTYLGSFF
V: TRBV14; J: TRBJ2-1; CDR3: CASSQLRSGLLDEQFF
V: TRBV5-1; J: TRBJ2-1; CDR3: CASSLEAGLGEQFF
V: TRBV30; J: TRBJ1-6; CDR3: CAWRAGSPLHF
V: TRBV7-2; J: TRBJ2-2; CDR3: CASSPGASGELFF
V: TRBV7-9; J: TRBJ2-1; CDR3: CASSLLGQNPYNEQFF
V: TRBV11-3; J: TRBJ1-2; CDR3: CASSLTGEDGYTF
V: TRBV29-1; J: TRBJ2-7; CDR3: CSVAQGTYEQYF
V: TRBV30; J: TRBJ2-7; CDR3: CAWSDRIAQYF
V: TRBV2; J: TRBJ1-2; CDR3: CASSGADRKSYGYTF
V: TRBV29-1; J: TRBJ1-2; CDR3: CSVRGLFLDGYTF
V: TRBV5-6; J: TRBJ2-5; CDR3: CASSPLRKETQYF